The source of this TCR beta chain is a study of blood T cell repertoires in COVID-19. Looking at the study overall: Italy, Spain and the United States were the sources of the convalescent and acute COVID-19 samples.

The CDR3 sequence is 14 residues long. The V and J ends lost 5 bases and 3 bases respectively, with 14 bases between them. Germline V gene data show CDR1 as LNHDA and CDR2 as SQIVND (reference sequence). The protocol was immunoSEQ multiplex PCR, while the TCRdb copy is restricted to in-frame clones and leaves out a portion. The data contain 120,000 to 150,000 clones, around nine tenths of them singletons. This clonotype was sampled from a human donor in a cohort sampled during active COVID-19. Source material: peripheral blood. The chain links TRBV19 to TRBJ2-7; D unclear. The CDR3 region is CASSPRVAFYEQYF. The CDR3 bases are TGTGCCAGTAGTCCTCGTGTGGCTTTCTACGAGCAGTACTTC.